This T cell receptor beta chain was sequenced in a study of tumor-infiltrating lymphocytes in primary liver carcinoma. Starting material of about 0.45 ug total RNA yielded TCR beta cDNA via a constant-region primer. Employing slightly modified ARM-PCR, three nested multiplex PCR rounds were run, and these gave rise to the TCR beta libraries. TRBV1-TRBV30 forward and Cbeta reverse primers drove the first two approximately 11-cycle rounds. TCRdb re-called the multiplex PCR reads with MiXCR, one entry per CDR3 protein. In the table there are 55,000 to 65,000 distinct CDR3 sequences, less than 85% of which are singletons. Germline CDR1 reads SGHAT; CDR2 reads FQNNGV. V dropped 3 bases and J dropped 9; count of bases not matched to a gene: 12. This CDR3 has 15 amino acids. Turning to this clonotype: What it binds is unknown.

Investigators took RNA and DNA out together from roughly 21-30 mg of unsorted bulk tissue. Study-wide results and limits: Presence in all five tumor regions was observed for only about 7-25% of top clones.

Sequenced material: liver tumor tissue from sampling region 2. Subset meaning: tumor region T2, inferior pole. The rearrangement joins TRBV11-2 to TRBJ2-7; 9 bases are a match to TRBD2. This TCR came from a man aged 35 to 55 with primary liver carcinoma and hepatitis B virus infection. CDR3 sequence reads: CASSLLAGASLVQYF. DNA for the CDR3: TGTGCCAGCAGCTTGTTAGCGGGAGCGAGCCTCGTGCAGTACTTC.